The 16 T cell receptor beta chains below were found in one sample sequenced in a study of sequential checkpoint blockade in melanoma. Only in-frame clones appear in the TCRdb table, and some are missing; sequencing was by immunoSEQ multiplex PCR. Among fewer than 5,000 clones listed, over 15% were seen once. The treatment: randomized to nivolumab then ipilimumab (arm A) or the reverse (arm B). This specimen consisted of tumor tissue (inferred from file names), obtained from a patient given nivolumab and ipilimumab in sequence. These receptors were collected from a human patient with melanoma. Some clones in this sample may be carry-over from other donors' samples.

Sample share makes this clone medium-sized. V usage is TRBV6-8 and J usage is TRBJ1-2; D not resolved. CDR1 is MNHGY, CDR2 SAAAGT, per germline. CDR3 size: 13 residues. The V and J ends lost 2 bases and 1 base respectively, with 5 bases between them. CDR3 DNA: TGTGCCAGCAGTTACAGAAATAACTATGGCTACACCTTC. Translating it yields CASSYRNNYGYTF.

This clone was observed a handful of times. This sequence joins TRBV18 and TRBJ1-6; D is unresolved. The CDR3 spans 13 residues. Germline CDR1 is KGHSH and CDR2 is LQKENI. Trimming took 4 bases from V and 6 from J, leaving 7 bases between them. CDR3: CASSQGSNSPLHF. DNA of the CDR3: TGTGCCAGCTCACAGGGTTCTAATTCACCCCTCCACTTT.

By sample share, this clone is large. The CDR3 loop reads CASSAGHPRYEQYF. For the CDR3, the DNA is TGTGCCAGCAGTGCGGGACATCCCCGCTACGAGCAGTACTTC. The chain carries TRBV6-8 and TRBJ2-7; the D gene could be TRBD1 or TRBD2 (6 bases each). The CDR3 is made up of 14 amino acids. The germline V gene has CDR1 MNHGY and CDR2 SAAAGT. Trimming left V 5 bases short and J 3 bases short, with 14 bases between.

J is TRBJ1-2 and V is TRBV5-3, with D tentatively TRBD1 (6 bases). TRBV5-3 is flagged as an ORF with uncertain function. V was clipped by 0 bases and J by 7 bases, with 16 bases between them. CDR3 length: 15 residues. The CDR3 is CARSLESGGGSGYTF. The DNA for the CDR3 is TGTGCCAGAAGCTTGGAGTCGGGGGGCGGCTCTGGCTACACCTTC.

This clone turned up a few times. The chain recombines TRBV11-3 with TRBJ2-3, with 11 bases fitting TRBD1. Germline assignment: CDR1 SGHNT and CDR2 YENEEA. The V gene end was trimmed by 5 bases and the J gene end by 3 bases; junction bases not matched to a gene: 10. CDR3 length: 17 residues. Here the CDR3 DNA reads TGTGCCAGCAGCCCGCGACCCGGGACAGGGGGGACAGATACGCAGTATTTT. Translating it yields CASSPRPGTGGTDTQYF.

The chain has TRBV5-1 and TRBJ2-1; 8 bases agree with TRBD2. Trimming removed 4 bases from V and 5 bases from J; junction bases left unmatched: 11. The length of the CDR3 is 16 residues. CDR1 and CDR2 from the germline V gene are SGHRS and YFSETQ. CDR3 coding DNA: TGCGCCAGCAGCCCCCGCCCAGCGGGGGAAAACAATGAGCAGTTCTTC. This codes for CASSPRPAGENNEQFF.

The rearrangement uses TRBV6-8 and TRBJ1-2; TRBD1 matches 7 bases. The germline V gene encodes CDR1 MNHGY and CDR2 SAAAGT. The CDR3 spans 16 residues. J lost 1 base, V lost 5 bases, and 10 bases had no gene match. Here the CDR3 reads CASSPWGQQYNYGYTF. The CDR3 DNA reads as TGTGCCAGCAGTCCCTGGGGACAGCAATATAACTATGGCTACACCTTC.

This clone has just one count. The genes are TRBV29-1 and TRBJ2-1, with D unclear. Between the trimmed V and J ends, which lost 3 bases and 9 bases, there was a span of 15 bases. The CDR3 contains 13 residues. Germline-derived CDR1 and CDR2 are SQVTM and ANQGSEA. The CDR3 coding sequence is TGCAGCGTTGACCCAGCAGGCCCGGTTGAGCAGTTCTTC. It yields the protein CSVDPAGPVEQFF.

This clone is medium-sized within its sample. This chain links TRBV6-8 with TRBJ2-7; 7 positions agree with TRBD2. Germline V CDR1 and CDR2: MNHGY, SAAAGT. The CDR3 has 12 amino acids. The V and J ends lost 5 bases and 6 bases, in that order; junction bases with no gene match: 4. CDR3 protein: CASSEGRGEQYF. As DNA, the CDR3 is TGTGCCAGCAGTGAGGGGAGGGGCGAGCAGTACTTC.

This sequence joins TRBV11-3 and TRBJ2-7; possible D gene TRBD2, 5 bases. Germline lookup yields CDR1 SGHNT and CDR2 YENEEA. The CDR3 runs to 14 residues. Trimming pared 3 bases from V and 2 bases from J, leaving 11 bases between. The CDR3 here is CASSFGSATYEQYF. The DNA of the CDR3 is TGTGCCAGCAGCTTCGGTAGCGCTACCTACGAGCAGTACTTC.

This clone has only a few counts. The V and J genes are TRBV11-3 and TRBJ2-1; 10 positions agree with TRBD2. The length of the CDR3 is 16 residues. J gave up 4 bases and V 5 bases, and 8 bases lay outside the gene matches. Germline V gene lookup returns CDR1 SGHNT and CDR2 YENEEA. The DNA of the CDR3 is TGTGCCAGCAGCCAGAGGCTAGCGGGGGTGTACAATGAGCAGTTCTTC. It encodes CASSQRLAGVYNEQFF.

The chain couples TRBV29-1 to TRBJ2-1; 9 positions agree with TRBD1. The length of the CDR3 is 14 residues. The trim removed 4 bases at V and 10 bases at J, leaving 11 bases unmatched. CDR1 is SQVTM, CDR2 ANQGSEA, per germline. The CDR3 reads CSVVHRGLVHEQFF. The CDR3 DNA reads TGCAGCGTTGTTCACAGGGGGCTAGTTCACGAGCAGTTCTTC.

This chain uses TRBV28 with TRBJ2-3; 8 bases match TRBD2. Germline trimming cut 7 bases from V and 2 bases from J; bases unmatched to any gene: 8. CDR1 and CDR2 (germline): MDHEN, SYDVKM. This CDR3 is 15 amino acids long. CDR3 sequence reads: CASIPRGAVTDTQYF. In DNA, the CDR3 is TGTGCCAGCATCCCGCGGGGGGCGGTCACAGATACGCAGTATTTT.

Many counts were recorded for this clone. This sequence joins TRBV7-4 and TRBJ1-5; no reliable D call. Trimming removed 7 bases from V and 2 bases from J, with 9 bases in between. CDR3 size: 13 residues. Per the germline V gene, CDR1 is SGHVT and CDR2 is SQSDAQ. CDR3 sequence (DNA): TGTGCCAGCAAGGTCGGTGGCAATCAGCCCCAGCATTTT. This gives the protein CASKVGGNQPQHF.

This clone was picked up a small number of times. The chain carries TRBV9 and TRBJ2-7; no reliable D call. Trimming stripped 2 bases from V and 3 bases from J, with 12 bases between. The CDR3 runs to 14 residues. Germline V CDR1 and CDR2: SGDLS, YYNGEE. The CDR3 spells CASSVGSSGYEQYF. Here the CDR3 DNA reads TGTGCCAGCAGCGTGGGCAGCTCAGGCTACGAGCAGTACTTC.

V usage is TRBV6-8 and J usage is TRBJ2-1; the D gene is possibly TRBD2 (5 bases). The CDR3 loop spans 12 amino acids. Between the trimmed V and J ends, which lost 6 bases and 7 bases, there was a span of 10 bases. Germline lookup yields CDR1 MNHGY and CDR2 SAAAGT. The CDR3 here is CASRTTRNEQFF. CDR3 nucleotides: TGTGCCAGCAGGACTACTAGAAATGAGCAGTTCTTC.